This paragraph reports one T cell receptor beta chain. Its specific antigen is unknown. Per-base quality was not reported, and no clone a single base away is much larger than it. V is shortened by 5 bases, J by 6 bases, and the region joining them spans 11 bases. CDR1 SGHTA and CDR2 FQGTGA were looked up in the germline V gene. Including the terminal cysteine and phenylalanine, the CDR3 comprises 14 residues. Left in the record is the CDR3 DNA by itself, 42 bases read in frame from the first base. The data stem from a study of cytomegalovirus exposure and HLA in healthy donors (TCRdb year 2017). Regarding the complete study: According to an earlier analysis of 587 of the donors, 150 million to 200 million T cells yielded over 90 million unique TCR beta sequences and approximately 300 Gb of sequence data. All discovery cohort repertoires had been generated using a single sequencing platform. The T cell repertoires of some 670 subjects were profiled by immunosequencing and related to cytomegalovirus serostatus. Because of strong linkage in the cohort, roughly five DR-DQ haplotypes were treated as single units for association and clustering. A later genetic analysis used genome-wide SNP genotypes for 398 of the 666 donors, treating that subset as a discovery cohort. In a later analysis, previously published TCR beta repertoires from fewer than 750 donors were re-analyzed and high-resolution HLA genotyping was added so that TCR occurrence patterns could be studied. To predict cytomegalovirus infection status, the study brought together high-throughput TCR immunosequencing, statistical association of individual TCRs with disease status, and machine learning. The later analysis used no new phenotypic data to find candidate immune exposures, relying instead on TCR beta sequences and their occurrence across donors. Roughly 310 gigabases of sequencing data and around 87 million unique TCR sequences were included in an early release covering about 700 HLA-typed donors. Donor age, sex, ethnicity and CMV serostatus were compiled together with the repertoire data. Along with the roughly 670-subject first cohort, a separate validation cohort of more than 90 different subjects was used. The number of typed donors differed by locus: about 629-630 for A, B, C, DRB1 and DQB1; 500 to 550 for DQA1; approximately 610 for DPA1; and 450 to 480 for DPB1. HLA typing covered class I and class II loci at four-digit resolution. Of the 398 genotyped donors, 65% to 90% were placed in the genetic ancestry cluster associated with self-reported Caucasian donors. To decide whether each TCR beta V gene segment behaved as functional or pseudogenic, an earlier analysis of some 580 of the donors relied on high-throughput TCR beta sequencing. The aim of the study was to test whether cataloging public T cell receptors could identify signatures of past pathogen exposure. Across some 400 genotyped donors of the cohort, an average of roughly 200,000 unique TCR beta nucleotide sequences per donor were sequenced, and roughly a sixth of those sequences were non-productive. Findings and caveats that apply to the study as a whole: The 87-base-pair reads could not distinguish some IMGT-functional V segments, including TRBV6-2 and TRBV6-3, so those segments were excluded. Correlated functional status among segregating V segments might be attributable to linkage disequilibrium, but an unknown experimental factor could not be ruled out. In both the original and validation cohorts, the classifier was reported to diagnose cytomegalovirus status with high specificity and sensitivity. In a later analysis, several top co-occurrence clusters were reported to appear linked to parvovirus B19, influenza, CMV and Epstein-Barr virus. Because counts were too low, around 18 rarely observed V segments, including chromosome 9 orphons, were left out of the earlier analysis of roughly 600 of the donors. In a later analysis, HLA-associated TCR beta chains showed more clonal expansion and lower generation probabilities than non-associated chains that were equally common. This cohort had only TCR beta chains sequenced, and the lack of alpha or paired-chain data limited which features could be detected. HLA typing was unavailable for some donors at each locus, so association tests used only the typed subset. Most CMV-associated TCR beta chains appeared to be HLA-restricted in a later analysis, and the HLA associations seemed to be driven largely by CMV exposure. A few of the identified cytomegalovirus-associated TCR beta chains were confirmed in vitro to be specific for cytomegalovirus antigens. In a later analysis, the rate of TCR association differed among HLA loci, with DRB1 alleles having the most associated TCRs and HLA-C alleles having the fewest. Strong co-occurrence of HLA alleles, especially DR and DQ, made assigning TCR associations to individual alleles difficult. While some public TCRs were present in many individuals, most TCR sequences turned up only very rarely across donors. An earlier analysis of around 600 of the donors showed that most TCR beta V segments appeared in productive rearrangements either about 87% or about 30% of the time, which broadly matched IMGT annotations. At a false discovery rate of 0.05, a later analysis linked 16,000 or so TCR beta sequences to specific HLA alleles. CMV serostatus was the only immune exposure information available for the cohort. The study listed 150 to 200 TCR beta chains as associated with cytomegalovirus. Compared with the approximately 710-donor mean, donors in an Asian-associated ancestry cluster had fewer N-insertions in productive TCRs, according to a later genetic analysis. A further reported finding was that TCR beta sequences accurately predicted the HLA-A and HLA-B alleles for most subjects in the first cohort. It was suggested by the authors that the approach could potentially be generalized to other disease states and immunological phenotypes. A group of highly shared sequence variants was considered likely to be a technical artifact of the sequencing pipeline. Roughly uniform sequencing depth across donors was assumed in presence/absence analyses, although this assumption may not hold. A later genetic analysis associated a missense DCLRE1C variant with V-gene and J-gene trimming of TCR beta chains, and an independent cohort replicated the association.

To prepare the library, the immunoSEQ multiplex PCR assay was applied. For the multiplex PCR, a mixture combining 60 forward primers for TCR Vbeta segments and 13 reverse primers for TCR Jbeta segments was used. The CDR3 region of rearranged TCR beta genes was amplified from genomic DNA with a multiplex PCR assay. On the Illumina HiSeq System, the amplified TCR beta libraries were sequenced as 87-base-pair reads. Regarding the original processing steps: Across the roughly 670 repertoires, a later analysis counted 80 million or so unique TCR beta chains, roughly 11 million of which were shared by at least two donors. Raw reads were error-corrected and collapsed into unique sequences by a nearest-neighbor algorithm in which closely related sequences were merged to remove PCR and sequencing errors. Alignment of CDR3 sequences to IMGT reference sequences was used to assign V, D and J gene segments. For a sequence to be retained, a match of at least six nucleotides to both a V gene segment and a J gene segment was required. A rearrangement was called productive if the CDR3 had no stop codons and remained in frame with V and J, and every other rearrangement was called non-productive. Following IMGT convention, CDR3 was defined as the stretch from the second conserved V-encoded cysteine up to the conserved J-encoded phenylalanine. Sequences without an unambiguous match to a single V gene segment were excluded from the earlier analysis of 500 to 700 of the donors. In an earlier analysis of approximately 550 of the donors, V segments were called functional above 56.7% productive rearrangements and were called segregating when the between-donor standard deviation exceeded 5%. A statistical classification framework was developed to diagnose cytomegalovirus status using the catalog of TCR beta chain sequences. V and J gene assignment, in a later analysis, came from comparing TCR nucleotide sequences with IMGT/GENE-DB human TR gene sequences. In a later analysis, CDR3 sequences and most-parsimonious VDJ recombination scenarios were assigned using the TCRdist pipeline. In a later analysis, each TCR beta chain was defined by its CDR3 amino acid sequence together with its V-gene family, and reads lacking a unique V-gene family were excluded. A later analysis removed 600 or so highly shared, low-generation-probability nucleotide sequences to deal with suspected cross-contamination and a sequencing artifact. For each public chain, a later analysis derived a clonal expansion index from normalized ranks of inferred template counts within each repertoire. Generation probabilities in a later analysis came from a VDJ recombination model fitted to out-of-frame rearrangements, and those results were checked against IGoR. In a later analysis, hypergeometric tests were used to score TCR-TCR, TCR-HLA and TCR-CMV co-occurrence, with a repertoire-size bias correction applied to TCR pairs. A later analysis estimated false discovery rates by permuting HLA or CMV assignments 20 times. In a later analysis, co-occurring TCRs were grouped with DBSCAN, and TCRdist sequence similarity was added when clustering was performed within HLA-allele-positive subsets. Co-occurrence clustering excluded repertoires with fewer than 30,000 or more than 120,000 public chains, plus five with anomalous nucleotide sharing. This is the immuneACCESS table as TCRdb keeps it, with only in-frame sequences that have V and J called. A part of the clones is gone; compared with another copy, unresolved V genes explain less than half, and the rest is unexplained. V, J and clone size were drawn from that table, and D and trimming were deduced from the DNA. The sample has 150,000 to 200,000 clones on record, roughly 70% of them singletons. The ten largest clones add up to approximately 1.5% of the sample.

The cohort was made up of hundreds of healthy bone marrow donors. All cohort members were sampled while nominally healthy, although unrecorded immune exposures were likely present. The donor was CMV seronegative and was included in the group of several hundred seronegative cohort members. Each donor provided a peripheral blood sample, and peripheral blood mononuclear cells were used for TCR beta sequencing. The Qiagen DNeasy Blood Extraction Kit was used to extract genomic DNA from the blood cell samples. The sequence derives from a girl aged 10 to 17 in good health and CMV-seronegative. The sequenced sample was PBMCs. The chain couples TRBV7-3 to TRBJ1-6, and TRBD1 may be the D gene, going by 5 matching bases. The DNA sequence is TGTGCCAGCAGCCGGGACTTTGGTAATTCACCCCTCCACTTT. It specifies CASSRDFGNSPLHF.